This is a list of T cell receptor beta chains from one sample in a study of regulatory and conventional T cells in RAG deficiency. Sequencing was performed with immunoSEQ multiplex PCR; in TCRdb, only in-frame clones are kept and a portion is missing. The top ten hold over 1.1% of the sample, which has roughly 20,000 clones, 87% seen once. These data were also reused for a study on regulatory T cells.

Source material: Tregs sorted from blood. The receptors stem from a human donor in good health. Each CDR3 is given with its conserved first and last residue. A D gene is named only where the DNA matches it firmly. Only some rows state a clone size, as once, few, many or a class for expanded clones.

D	J	size	V	CDR3	DNA
TRBD1	TRBJ2-1	NA	TRBV7-3	CASSSDRASYNEQFF	TGTGCCAGCAGTTCGGACAGGGCTTCCTACAATGAGCAGTTCTTC
TRBD2	TRBJ2-7	NA	TRBV28	CASSLGVAGQYF	TGTGCCAGCAGTCTCGGAGTAGCGGGACAGTACTTC
NA	TRBJ2-7	NA	TRBV19	CASSIYPGHRGEQYF	TGTGCCAGTAGTATTTACCCGGGACACCGGGGCGAGCAGTACTTC
TRBD2	TRBJ2-1	NA	TRBV15	CATSRDVRASGFHEQFF	TGTGCCACCAGCAGAGATGTAAGGGCTAGCGGGTTCCATGAGCAGTTCTTC
TRBD1	TRBJ2-1	NA	TRBV19	CASQGTGALEQFF	TGTGCCAGCCAAGGGACAGGGGCGTTGGAGCAGTTCTTC
NA	TRBJ2-1	NA	TRBV2	CASSEAGVGQFF	TGTGCCAGCAGTGAAGCGGGTGTAGGGCAGTTCTTC
NA	TRBJ2-3	NA	TRBV6-1	CASSALALGLTDTQYF	TGTGCCAGCAGTGCCCTAGCGTTAGGGCTAACAGATACGCAGTATTTT
NA	TRBJ2-1	NA	TRBV5-1	CASSFEGLDNEQFF	TGCGCCAGCAGCTTCGAGGGCCTTGACAATGAGCAGTTCTTC
TRBD2	TRBJ2-1	once	TRBV6-1	CASNIAGGNEQFF	TGTGCCAGCAACATAGCGGGAGGGAATGAGCAGTTCTTC
TRBD1	TRBJ1-6	NA	TRBV7-9	CASSRSSGQGSSPLHF	TGTGCCAGCAGCCGCTCCTCGGGACAGGGGAGTTCACCCCTCCACTTT
TRBD2	TRBJ2-1	NA	TRBV27	CASSFRAGGPYNEQFF	TGTGCCAGCAGCTTTAGGGCGGGAGGGCCATACAATGAGCAGTTCTTC
NA	TRBJ2-7	NA	TRBV7-2	CASSWDGYEQYF	TGTGCCAGCAGCTGGGACGGTTACGAGCAGTACTTC
TRBD2	TRBJ2-3	NA	TRBV5-1	CASRYSGIVTQYF	TGCGCCAGCCGATATAGCGGGATCGTTACGCAGTATTTT
TRBD1	TRBJ2-5	NA	TRBV5-1	CASSSGTRDGQGETQYF	TGCGCCAGCAGCTCGGGTACTCGGGACGGACAGGGAGAGACCCAGTACTTC
NA	TRBJ1-1	NA	TRBV18	CASSPLQLNTEAFF	TGTGCCAGCTCACCACTCCAGTTGAACACTGAAGCTTTCTTT
NA	TRBJ1-4	NA	TRBV6-9	CASSRTRTTILAKLFF	TGTGCCAGCAGCCGAACACGGACAACGATTTTGGCGAAACTGTTTTTT
NA	TRBJ2-5	NA	TRBV29-1	CSVRVQETQYF	TGCAGCGTTAGAGTTCAAGAGACCCAGTACTTC
TRBD1	TRBJ2-7	NA	TRBV27	CASSRTGGSSYEQYF	TGTGCCAGCAGCCGGACAGGGGGAAGCTCCTACGAGCAGTACTTC
TRBD1	TRBJ1-3	NA	TRBV5-4	CASSSNRGGNTIYF	TGTGCCAGCAGCTCTAACAGGGGGGGAAACACCATATATTTT
NA	TRBJ2-2	NA	TRBV7-9	CASSLVGTHKTGELFF	TGTGCCAGCAGCTTAGTTGGGACGCACAAGACCGGGGAGCTGTTTTTT
NA	TRBJ2-7	NA	TRBV6-5	CASSTRGWEQYF	TGTGCCAGCAGCACGAGGGGGTGGGAGCAGTACTTC
NA	TRBJ1-5	NA	TRBV4-2	CASSQEFWQGPQPQHF	TGTGCCAGCAGCCAAGAGTTCTGGCAGGGCCCCCAGCCCCAGCATTTT
NA	TRBJ2-7	NA	TRBV5-1	CASSLVYPRGSYEQYF	TGCGCCAGCAGCTTGGTTTACCCCAGGGGCTCCTACGAGCAGTACTTC
TRBD1	TRBJ1-3	NA	TRBV5-4	CASRYVQGRAGNTIYF	TGTGCCAGCAGGTACGTACAGGGGAGAGCTGGAAACACCATATATTTT
NA	TRBJ1-5	NA	TRBV15	CATSRDVGLRQPQHF	TGTGCCACCAGCAGAGATGTAGGGCTTCGTCAGCCCCAGCATTTT
NA	TRBJ2-7	NA	TRBV28	CASTRGVSSYEQYF	TGTGCTTCAACTCGGGGCGTTAGCTCCTACGAGCAGTACTTC
TRBD1	TRBJ1-3	NA	TRBV7-8	CASSLWTGGILGNTIYF	TGTGCCAGCAGCCTCTGGACAGGGGGCATTCTAGGAAACACCATATATTTT
NA	TRBJ2-5	NA	TRBV18	CASSPLGQRGSFKETQYF	TGTGCCAGCTCACCACTCGGCCAACGGGGAAGTTTCAAAGAGACCCAGTACTTC
TRBD2	TRBJ2-1	NA	TRBV2	CASRGTSGYYNEQFF	TGTGCCAGCAGAGGGACTAGCGGATACTACAATGAGCAGTTCTTC
TRBD2	TRBJ2-1	NA	TRBV5-4	CASSWGLAGVSEQFF	TGTGCCAGCAGCTGGGGACTAGCGGGAGTCAGTGAGCAGTTCTTC
NA	TRBJ2-1	NA	TRBV7-8	CASSLDRGGNEQFF	TGTGCCAGCAGCTTAGACAGGGGGGGTAATGAGCAGTTCTTC
NA	TRBJ1-5	NA	TRBV5-7	CASSLGVSGNQPQHF	TGTGCCAGCAGCTTGGGGGTCTCGGGCAATCAGCCCCAGCATTTT
TRBD1	TRBJ2-3	NA	TRBV19	CASSKIRSTGTGLTGFRKDTQYF	TGTGCCAGTAGCAAGATCAGGAGTACCGGGACAGGGTTAACGGGATTTCGGAAAGATACGCAGTATTTT
NA	TRBJ1-4	few	TRBV6-6	CASSYSRGGAEKLFF	TGTGCCAGCAGTTACTCGAGGGGGGGGGCCGAAAAACTGTTTTTT
TRBD1	TRBJ2-7	NA	TRBV6-1	CASTVDRTTYEQYF	TGTGCCAGCACCGTGGACAGGACCACCTACGAGCAGTACTTC
NA	TRBJ1-5	once	TRBV19	CASSTPRRGANQPQHF	TGTGCCAGTAGTACTCCCCGTAGGGGGGCGAATCAGCCCCAGCATTTT
NA	TRBJ2-2	NA	TRBV9	CASSVGAQGGELFF	TGTGCCAGCAGCGTAGGGGCTCAGGGCGGGGAGCTGTTTTTT
NA	TRBJ1-5	NA	TRBV6-5	CASTKWGDSNQPQHF	TGTGCCAGCACCAAATGGGGGGATAGCAATCAGCCCCAGCATTTT
NA	TRBJ2-2	NA	TRBV6-1	CASSDRYRDTIANTGELFF	TGTGCCAGCAGTGACCGATACCGGGACACAATCGCGAACACCGGGGAGCTGTTTTTT
NA	TRBJ1-1	NA	TRBV6-1	CASSPQGSRAEAFF	TGTGCCAGCAGCCCCCAGGGTTCGAGGGCTGAAGCTTTCTTT
TRBD1	TRBJ2-7	NA	TRBV15	CATRGQGAAEQYF	TGTGCCACCAGGGGACAGGGGGCAGCGGAGCAGTACTTC
NA	TRBJ1-5	NA	TRBV28	CASSLDSIQPQHF	TGTGCCAGCAGCCTCGACAGCATTCAGCCCCAGCATTTT
NA	TRBJ1-1	NA	TRBV5-4	CASSSWRAGNTEAFF	TGTGCCAGCAGCTCTTGGAGGGCAGGGAACACTGAAGCTTTCTTT
TRBD2	TRBJ2-2	NA	TRBV30	CAWSVGGAGELFF	TGTGCCTGGAGTGTCGGGGGGGCCGGGGAGCTGTTTTTT
NA	TRBJ2-1	once	TRBV14	CASSQGSGYEQFF	TGTGCCAGCAGCCAAGGTTCGGGGTATGAGCAGTTCTTC
NA	TRBJ1-3	NA	TRBV6-5	CASSSQLRSGNTIYF	TGTGCCAGCAGTTCCCAACTGCGCTCTGGAAACACCATATATTTT
NA	TRBJ1-3	NA	TRBV16	CASSQSGMRGETGNTIYF	TGTGCCAGCAGCCAATCGGGTATGAGGGGTGAAACTGGAAACACCATATATTTT
NA	TRBJ2-7	NA	TRBV18	CASSPGLAPRDEQYF	TGTGCCAGCTCACCCGGACTTGCCCCTCGGGACGAGCAGTACTTC
NA	TRBJ1-5	NA	TRBV18	CASSLGHDSNQPQHF	TGTGCCAGCTCCCTCGGACACGATAGCAATCAGCCCCAGCATTTT
NA	TRBJ2-1	NA	TRBV27	CASSTGLGGEQFF	TGTGCCAGCAGTACGGGTCTCGGGGGTGAGCAGTTCTTC
NA	TRBJ2-3	NA	TRBV9	CASSVAGGSADTQYF	TGTGCCAGCAGCGTAGCTGGCGGTTCGGCAGATACGCAGTATTTT
NA	TRBJ1-1	NA	TRBV6-5	CASSYLGLWNTEAFF	TGTGCCAGCAGTTACCTAGGCCTATGGAACACTGAAGCTTTCTTT
NA	TRBJ2-6	NA	TRBV29-1	CSVGEGAGANVLTF	TGCAGCGTTGGAGAGGGGGCTGGGGCCAACGTCCTGACTTTC
TRBD1	TRBJ1-5	once	TRBV6-1	CASSSDRAGNQPQHF	TGTGCCAGCAGCTCGGACAGGGCGGGCAATCAGCCCCAGCATTTT